A selection of T cell receptor beta chains follows, all from one sample in a study of OX40 agonist ivuxolimab in advanced cancers. TCRdb keeps only in-frame clones here, not all; method: immunoSEQ multiplex PCR. The table has tens of thousands of clones, roughly nine tenths seen once. This material consisted of CD4+ or CD8+ T cells sorted from blood, taken in a trial of the OX40 agonist ivuxolimab. Every receptor here comes from an adult with an advanced solid tumor such as melanoma, head and neck, liver or kidney cancer. The CDR3 runs from the conserved cysteine through the conserved F or W. The order of the fields is J gene, V gene, D gene, clone size, CDR3 protein, CDR3 DNA. The D gene is left open where the match is weak. Clone size is stated in some rows and not others, as once, few, many or a class when expanded.

J gene: TRBJ2-2
V gene: TRBV6-5
D gene: TRBD1
clone size: .
CDR3 protein: CASSYSGTGATGELFF
CDR3 DNA: TGTGCCAGCAGTTACTCGGGGACAGGGGCCACCGGGGAGCTGTTTTTT

J gene: TRBJ2-7
V gene: TRBV27
D gene: .
clone size: few
CDR3 protein: CASSFKDINYEQYF
CDR3 DNA: TGTGCCAGCAGCTTTAAGGACATTAACTACGAGCAGTACTTC

J gene: TRBJ1-1
V gene: TRBV6-6
D gene: TRBD1
clone size: .
CDR3 protein: CASRGQGTEAFF
CDR3 DNA: TGTGCCAGCAGAGGACAGGGGACTGAAGCTTTCTTT

J gene: TRBJ2-2
V gene: TRBV10-3
D gene: .
clone size: .
CDR3 protein: CATNRGGNTGELFF
CDR3 DNA: TGTGCCACCAACAGGGGGGGGAACACCGGGGAGCTGTTTTTT

J gene: TRBJ1-3
V gene: TRBV5-4
D gene: .
clone size: once
CDR3 protein: CASTRGGSDSGNTIYF
CDR3 DNA: TGTGCCAGCACTAGGGGGGGCTCCGACTCTGGAAACACCATATATTTT

J gene: TRBJ2-7
V gene: TRBV28
D gene: .
clone size: .
CDR3 protein: CASTFGQLYEQYF
CDR3 DNA: TGTGCCAGCACCTTTGGACAACTATACGAGCAGTACTTC

J gene: TRBJ1-6
V gene: TRBV9
D gene: .
clone size: .
CDR3 protein: CASRGQNNSPLHF
CDR3 DNA: TGTGCCAGCAGGGGGCAGAATAATTCACCCCTCCACTTT

J gene: TRBJ2-3
V gene: TRBV12-5
D gene: TRBD2
clone size: .
CDR3 protein: CASGLSGSPDTQYF
CDR3 DNA: TGTGCTAGTGGTTTGAGCGGGAGTCCAGATACGCAGTATTTT

J gene: TRBJ2-1
V gene: TRBV14
D gene: .
clone size: .
CDR3 protein: CASSQDPTSHLSSYNEQFF
CDR3 DNA: TGTGCCAGCAGCCAAGATCCGACGTCCCACCTTAGCTCCTACAATGAGCAGTTCTTC

J gene: TRBJ1-6
V gene: TRBV5-8
D gene: .
clone size: once
CDR3 protein: CASSTRLAGAGSPLHF
CDR3 DNA: TGTGCCAGCAGCACCCGCCTGGCGGGGGCGGGTTCACCCCTCCACTTT

J gene: TRBJ2-2
V gene: TRBV6-1
D gene: .
clone size: .
CDR3 protein: CASSERGLSTGELFF
CDR3 DNA: TGTGCCAGCAGTGAACGGGGACTGAGCACCGGGGAGCTGTTTTTT

J gene: TRBJ2-2
V gene: TRBV15
D gene: .
clone size: .
CDR3 protein: CATSRGQTIETGELFF
CDR3 DNA: TGTGCCACCAGCAGAGGTCAGACTATCGAAACCGGGGAGCTGTTTTTT

J gene: TRBJ2-5
V gene: TRBV2
D gene: .
clone size: .
CDR3 protein: CASSEGGGPRSTWETQYF
CDR3 DNA: TGTGCCAGCAGTGAAGGGGGGGGCCCCCGGTCGACATGGGAGACCCAGTACTTC

J gene: TRBJ2-3
V gene: TRBV6-1
D gene: .
clone size: .
CDR3 protein: CASSEIRTAFRADTQYF
CDR3 DNA: TGTGCCAGCAGTGAAATTAGAACAGCTTTCAGGGCAGATACGCAGTATTTT

J gene: TRBJ2-5
V gene: TRBV4-1
D gene: .
clone size: .
CDR3 protein: CASSQEGGARAQYF
CDR3 DNA: TGCGCCAGCAGCCAAGAGGGGGGAGCCCGGGCCCAGTACTTC

J gene: TRBJ1-1
V gene: TRBV2
D gene: .
clone size: .
CDR3 protein: CASSRQENTEAFF
CDR3 DNA: TGTGCCAGCAGTCGACAGGAGAACACTGAAGCTTTCTTT

J gene: TRBJ1-4
V gene: TRBV30
D gene: TRBD1
clone size: .
CDR3 protein: CAWSSGTGGEKLFF
CDR3 DNA: TGTGCCTGGAGTTCCGGGACAGGGGGGGAAAAACTGTTTTTT

J gene: TRBJ2-3
V gene: TRBV29-1
D gene: .
clone size: .
CDR3 protein: CSVELDGLSDTQYF
CDR3 DNA: TGCAGCGTTGAATTGGACGGCTTATCGGATACGCAGTATTTT

J gene: TRBJ2-1
V gene: TRBV7-8
D gene: TRBD2
clone size: .
CDR3 protein: CASSLALPGLALHNEQFF
CDR3 DNA: TGTGCCAGCAGCTTAGCATTACCGGGACTAGCGCTTCACAATGAGCAGTTCTTC

J gene: TRBJ1-4
V gene: TRBV30
D gene: .
clone size: .
CDR3 protein: CAWSVGGDTLF
CDR3 DNA: TGTGCCTGGAGTGTGGGGGGAGATACGCTTTTT

J gene: TRBJ1-6
V gene: TRBV9
D gene: TRBD1
clone size: .
CDR3 protein: CASSVGDRGSPLHF
CDR3 DNA: TGTGCCAGCAGCGTAGGGGACAGGGGTTCACCCCTCCACTTT

J gene: TRBJ1-2
V gene: TRBV6-1
D gene: .
clone size: .
CDR3 protein: CASSPMGDGYTF
CDR3 DNA: TGTGCCAGCAGTCCCATGGGCGATGGCTACACCTTC

J gene: TRBJ2-1
V gene: TRBV28
D gene: .
clone size: .
CDR3 protein: CASTLASLHEQFF
CDR3 DNA: TGTGCCAGCACCCTAGCGTCCCTGCATGAGCAGTTCTTC

J gene: TRBJ2-3
V gene: TRBV7-9
D gene: TRBD2
clone size: .
CDR3 protein: CAIAGGTDTQYF
CDR3 DNA: TGTGCCATAGCGGGAGGCACAGATACGCAGTATTTT

J gene: TRBJ1-1
V gene: TRBV5-1
D gene: TRBD1
clone size: .
CDR3 protein: CASSSTGAATEAFF
CDR3 DNA: TGCGCCAGCAGCTCGACAGGGGCGGCCACTGAAGCTTTCTTT

J gene: TRBJ2-7
V gene: TRBV5-1
D gene: .
clone size: few
CDR3 protein: CASRPADTAYEQYF
CDR3 DNA: TGCGCCAGCAGGCCTGCAGACACGGCCTACGAGCAGTACTTC

J gene: TRBJ2-7
V gene: TRBV7-6
D gene: TRBD1
clone size: .
CDR3 protein: CASSLGGKTGWEQYF
CDR3 DNA: TGTGCCAGCAGCTTAGGGGGGAAGACAGGGTGGGAGCAGTACTTC

J gene: TRBJ1-1
V gene: TRBV4-2
D gene: TRBD1
clone size: once
CDR3 protein: CASSPEIWDRGTEAFF
CDR3 DNA: TGTGCCAGCAGCCCCGAGATCTGGGACAGGGGCACTGAAGCTTTCTTT

J gene: TRBJ1-5
V gene: TRBV5-4
D gene: TRBD1
clone size: .
CDR3 protein: CASSTDREYSNQPQHF
CDR3 DNA: TGTGCCAGCAGCACCGACAGGGAGTATAGCAATCAGCCCCAGCATTTT

J gene: TRBJ2-1
V gene: TRBV18
D gene: .
clone size: .
CDR3 protein: CASSPLMEGRNEQFF
CDR3 DNA: TGTGCCAGCTCACCGCTTATGGAGGGTCGCAATGAGCAGTTCTTC

J gene: TRBJ2-6
V gene: TRBV6-6
D gene: .
clone size: once
CDR3 protein: CASSSGSTTGANVLTF
CDR3 DNA: TGTGCCAGCAGTTCTGGGTCTACGACTGGGGCCAACGTCCTGACTTTC

J gene: TRBJ2-2
V gene: TRBV18
D gene: .
clone size: .
CDR3 protein: CASSPLRTGELFF
CDR3 DNA: TGTGCCAGCTCACCACTACGGACCGGGGAGCTGTTTTTT

J gene: TRBJ2-3
V gene: TRBV5-1
D gene: TRBD2
clone size: .
CDR3 protein: CASSLESGRMGDTQYF
CDR3 DNA: TGCGCCAGCAGCTTGGAAAGCGGGAGAATGGGAGATACGCAGTATTTT

J gene: TRBJ1-6
V gene: TRBV2
D gene: .
clone size: once
CDR3 protein: CASSEVGSHNSPLHF
CDR3 DNA: TGTGCCAGCAGTGAGGTGGGGTCCCATAATTCACCCCTCCACTTT

J gene: TRBJ2-5
V gene: TRBV29-1
D gene: TRBD1
clone size: .
CDR3 protein: CSVELDRVRDGGKLTQYF
CDR3 DNA: TGCAGCGTTGAATTGGACAGGGTGAGGGACGGCGGGAAGTTGACCCAGTACTTC

J gene: TRBJ1-2
V gene: TRBV28
D gene: .
clone size: .
CDR3 protein: CASSLRQIGYTF
CDR3 DNA: TGTGCCAGCAGTTTAAGGCAGATTGGCTACACCTTC

J gene: TRBJ1-6
V gene: TRBV11-2
D gene: .
clone size: once
CDR3 protein: CASSHRVDSPLHF
CDR3 DNA: TGTGCCAGCAGCCACAGGGTTGATTCACCCCTCCACTTT

J gene: TRBJ2-1
V gene: TRBV11-2
D gene: TRBD2
clone size: .
CDR3 protein: CASSSRGLAGLSSYNEQFF
CDR3 DNA: TGTGCCAGCAGTTCTAGGGGACTAGCGGGACTAAGCTCCTACAATGAGCAGTTCTTC

J gene: TRBJ1-2
V gene: TRBV19
D gene: .
clone size: .
CDR3 protein: CASTYSNYGYTF
CDR3 DNA: TGTGCCAGTACGTACAGCAACTATGGCTACACCTTC

J gene: TRBJ1-6
V gene: TRBV30
D gene: .
clone size: .
CDR3 protein: CAWSPREPWSGGGNSPLHF
CDR3 DNA: TGTGCCTGGAGTCCGCGGGAACCCTGGTCGGGGGGGGGTAATTCACCCCTCCACTTT

J gene: TRBJ1-5
V gene: TRBV5-4
D gene: .
clone size: .
CDR3 protein: CASSLRRGPQHF
CDR3 DNA: TGTGCCAGCAGCCTCCGGCGTGGGCCCCAGCATTTT

J gene: TRBJ1-6
V gene: TRBV5-1
D gene: .
clone size: .
CDR3 protein: CASSLESSSYNSPLHF
CDR3 DNA: TGCGCCAGCAGCTTGGAAAGCAGCTCCTATAATTCACCCCTCCACTTT

J gene: TRBJ2-5
V gene: TRBV10-1
D gene: TRBD2
clone size: few
CDR3 protein: CASSRTSGGLEETQYF
CDR3 DNA: TGCGCCAGCAGTCGGACTAGCGGGGGGTTGGAAGAGACCCAGTACTTC

J gene: TRBJ2-2
V gene: TRBV19
D gene: TRBD1
clone size: .
CDR3 protein: CAIDQGAGTGELFF
CDR3 DNA: TGTGCCATCGATCAGGGGGCAGGCACCGGGGAGCTGTTTTTT

J gene: TRBJ2-1
V gene: TRBV7-6
D gene: .
clone size: .
CDR3 protein: CASSAEAEQFF
CDR3 DNA: TGTGCCAGCAGCGCCGAGGCTGAGCAGTTCTTC

J gene: TRBJ1-3
V gene: TRBV19
D gene: .
clone size: once
CDR3 protein: CASQGPSGNTIYF
CDR3 DNA: TGTGCCAGCCAGGGCCCATCTGGAAACACCATATATTTT

J gene: TRBJ2-5
V gene: TRBV28
D gene: TRBD1
clone size: .
CDR3 protein: CATLGQGEETQYF
CDR3 DNA: TGTGCCACCCTCGGACAGGGGGAAGAGACCCAGTACTTC

J gene: TRBJ1-4
V gene: TRBV28
D gene: .
clone size: .
CDR3 protein: CASSSGGTNEKLFF
CDR3 DNA: TGTGCCAGCAGTTCGGGGGGAACTAATGAAAAACTGTTTTTT

J gene: TRBJ2-7
V gene: TRBV6-4
D gene: .
clone size: .
CDR3 protein: CASSYSGVSSYEQYF
CDR3 DNA: TGTGCCAGCAGTTACTCCGGGGTCAGCTCCTACGAGCAGTACTTC

J gene: TRBJ1-3
V gene: TRBV6-1
D gene: TRBD1
clone size: .
CDR3 protein: CASSARQGGSGNTIYF
CDR3 DNA: TGTGCCAGCAGTGCCCGACAGGGGGGCTCTGGAAACACCATATATTTT

J gene: TRBJ2-7
V gene: TRBV4-1
D gene: TRBD1
clone size: .
CDR3 protein: CASSQTGASYEQYF
CDR3 DNA: TGCGCCAGCAGCCAAACAGGGGCCTCCTACGAGCAGTACTTC

J gene: TRBJ2-6
V gene: TRBV9
D gene: .
clone size: .
CDR3 protein: CASSVREGGTGANVLTF
CDR3 DNA: TGTGCCAGCAGCGTCAGAGAAGGGGGTACAGGGGCCAACGTCCTGACTTTC

J gene: TRBJ2-3
V gene: TRBV6-5
D gene: .
clone size: .
CDR3 protein: CASSSRGKDTDTQYF
CDR3 DNA: TGTGCCAGCAGTTCCCGAGGGAAAGATACAGATACGCAGTATTTT